The rows below give T cell receptor beta chains drawn from one sample of a study of PD-1 blockade in classical Hodgkin lymphoma. TCRdb's copy holds only in-frame clones and misses some; the assay was immunoSEQ multiplex PCR. The sample holds about 93,000 clones, about three quarters seen once. The sample consisted of peripheral blood mononuclear cells (PBMCs), taken before the fourth cycle of nivolumab. The source is a human donor with classical Hodgkin lymphoma. The CDR3 runs from the conserved cysteine through the conserved F or W. A D gene is named only where the DNA matches it firmly. Clone size is shown for a subset of rows, as once, few, many or a class of expanded clone.

d_call | j_call | v_call | clone_size | cdr3_aa | cdr3_nt
TRBD2 | TRBJ2-7 | TRBV30 | - | CAWRRTSGLSYEQYF | TGTGCCTGGCGACGCACTAGCGGGCTATCCTACGAGCAGTACTTC
- | TRBJ2-1 | TRBV27 | few | CASSLRGSNEQFF | TGTGCCAGCAGTTTGCGGGGCTCAAATGAGCAGTTCTTC
TRBD2 | TRBJ2-7 | TRBV6-5 | - | CASSRTGTSFHEQYF | TGTGCCAGCAGCCGGACCGGGACTAGCTTCCACGAGCAGTACTTC
- | TRBJ2-7 | TRBV23-1 | - | CASSQSYPEASYEQYF | TGCGCCAGCAGTCAATCCTACCCAGAGGCCTCCTACGAGCAGTACTTC
- | TRBJ1-4 | TRBV7-9 | - | CASSPPTNEKLFF | TGTGCCAGCAGCCCCCCAACTAATGAAAAACTGTTTTTT
- | TRBJ1-5 | TRBV5-1 | - | CASSLGVFNQPQHF | TGCGCCAGCAGCTTGGGGGTATTCAATCAGCCCCAGCATTTT
- | TRBJ2-2 | TRBV21-1 | - | CASSKKSRDRETGELFF | TGTGCCAGCAGCAAAAAAAGCCGGGACAGGGAAACCGGGGAGCTGTTTTTT
- | TRBJ1-1 | TRBV7-2 | - | CASSTNVDSKNTEAFF | TGTGCCAGCAGCACAAATGTGGACAGCAAGAACACTGAAGCTTTCTTT
- | TRBJ2-7 | TRBV30 | - | CAWAKGVLGEQYF | TGTGCCTGGGCAAAGGGGGTTCTGGGGGAGCAGTACTTC
TRBD1 | TRBJ2-7 | TRBV27 | - | CASSPPGWGTGPSYEQYF | TGTGCCAGCAGTCCACCCGGGTGGGGGACAGGCCCCTCCTACGAGCAGTACTTC
- | TRBJ2-1 | TRBV6-1 | - | CASSRTDYNEQFF | TGTGCCAGCAGTCGGACAGACTACAATGAGCAGTTCTTC
TRBD1 | TRBJ1-4 | TRBV19 | - | CASTDRVEKLFF | TGTGCCAGCACAGACAGGGTTGAAAAACTGTTTTTT
TRBD1 | TRBJ2-1 | TRBV7-6 | - | CASSLIPEGGQGAWNEQFF | TGTGCCAGCAGCTTGATCCCCGAGGGGGGACAGGGGGCGTGGAATGAGCAGTTCTTC
- | TRBJ2-2 | TRBV7-2 | - | CASSLGGRNTGELFF | TGTGCCAGCAGCTTAGGGGGCAGGAACACCGGGGAGCTGTTTTTT
- | TRBJ2-5 | TRBV6-5 | - | CASSSHFGSSQYF | TGTGCCAGCAGCTCCCACTTTGGTTCGTCCCAGTACTTC
- | TRBJ1-5 | TRBV6-1 | - | CASSEIGGGNQPQHF | TGTGCCAGCAGTGAAATAGGGGGGGGCAATCAGCCCCAGCATTTT
- | TRBJ2-1 | TRBV7-2 | once | CASSPRTNYNEQFF | TGTGCCAGCAGCCCCCGGACTAACTACAATGAGCAGTTCTTC
- | TRBJ1-2 | TRBV10-3 | - | CAISDRPGSNYGYTF | TGTGCCATCAGTGATCGACCAGGCTCTAACTATGGCTACACCTTC
TRBD1 | TRBJ2-3 | TRBV5-5 | - | CASRTGLLDTQYF | TGTGCCAGCAGGACAGGGTTATTAGATACGCAGTATTTT
TRBD2 | TRBJ2-2 | TRBV9 | once | CASSVVATSGRGNTGELFF | TGTGCCAGCAGCGTAGTTGCTACTAGCGGGAGAGGCAACACCGGGGAGCTGTTTTTT
TRBD1 | TRBJ1-1 | TRBV19 | - | CASSPRTGRYTEAFF | TGTGCCAGTAGTCCCCGGACAGGGAGGTACACTGAAGCTTTCTTT
TRBD2 | TRBJ2-2 | TRBV4-2 | - | CASSRGWSGSRSGDSNTGELFF | TGTGCCAGCAGCCGCGGATGGAGCGGGAGTCGATCGGGGGACTCGAACACCGGGGAGCTGTTTTTT
TRBD2 | TRBJ2-2 | TRBV13 | once | CASLGLAGASNTGELFF | TGTGCCAGCCTGGGACTAGCGGGCGCTTCGAACACCGGGGAGCTGTTTTTT
- | TRBJ2-6 | TRBV7-9 | - | CASRGSGANVLTF | TGTGCCAGCAGGGGGTCTGGGGCCAACGTCCTGACTTTC
- | TRBJ1-1 | TRBV11-1 | few | CASSSEWRAFF | TGTGCCAGCAGCTCAGAATGGAGGGCTTTCTTT
- | TRBJ2-1 | TRBV7-3 | few | CASSLTRDGPYNEQFF | TGTGCCAGCAGCTTAACCAGGGACGGGCCGTACAATGAGCAGTTCTTC
- | TRBJ2-2 | TRBV7-9 | many | CASSQLAGELFF | TGTGCCAGCAGCCAACTCGCCGGGGAGCTGTTTTTT
- | TRBJ2-4 | TRBV6-5 | - | CASSYIQGWRIIQYF | TGTGCCAGCAGTTACATTCAGGGGTGGAGGATCATTCAGTACTTC
- | TRBJ2-7 | TRBV18 | - | CASSLTEGYEQYF | TGTGCCAGCTCTCTGACTGAGGGCTACGAGCAGTACTTC
- | TRBJ2-1 | TRBV28 | - | CASKPLASSYNEQFF | TGTGCCAGCAAACCACTAGCAAGCTCCTACAATGAGCAGTTCTTC
- | TRBJ2-1 | TRBV28 | once | CASSSSDTPKYSYNEQFF | TGTGCCAGCAGTTCATCCGACACACCAAAATACTCCTACAATGAGCAGTTCTTC
- | TRBJ1-2 | TRBV6-5 | - | CASSYSTAAIYGYTF | TGTGCCAGCAGTTACTCCACGGCCGCCATATATGGCTACACCTTC
- | TRBJ2-2 | TRBV5-1 | - | CASSSRTAFTGELFF | TGCGCCAGCAGCTCCAGGACCGCTTTCACCGGGGAGCTGTTTTTT
TRBD1 | TRBJ2-7 | TRBV20-1 | few | CSTGGYEQYF | TGCAGTACAGGGGGATACGAGCAGTACTTC
TRBD1 | TRBJ1-5 | TRBV7-2 | - | CASSIQGAPDQPQHF | TGTGCCAGCAGCATACAGGGGGCCCCTGATCAGCCCCAGCATTTT
TRBD1 | TRBJ2-7 | TRBV6-1 | - | CASSSDRGRFEQYF | TGTGCCAGCAGTTCGGACAGGGGGCGTTTCGAGCAGTACTTC
TRBD1 | TRBJ1-1 | TRBV13 | - | CASSNSRGRNTEAFF | TGTGCCAGCAGCAACAGCAGGGGGCGGAACACTGAAGCTTTCTTT
- | TRBJ2-3 | TRBV6-5 | - | CASSYRTQSRDTQYF | TGTGCCAGCAGTTACAGGACCCAGAGCCGAGATACGCAGTATTTT
TRBD2 | TRBJ2-5 | TRBV9 | - | CASSLTSGIGETQYF | TGTGCCAGCAGCCTTACGAGCGGGATCGGGGAGACCCAGTACTTC
TRBD2 | TRBJ2-3 | TRBV5-1 | few | CASSLGGRGTDTQYF | TGCGCCAGCAGCTTAGGCGGGAGGGGTACAGATACGCAGTATTTT
- | TRBJ2-2 | TRBV9 | - | CASSQNTQENTGELFF | TGTGCCAGCAGCCAGAATACACAGGAAAACACCGGGGAGCTGTTTTTT
- | TRBJ1-1 | TRBV9 | - | CASSVVGAPTEAFF | TGTGCCAGCAGCGTAGTTGGGGCGCCCACTGAAGCTTTCTTT
- | TRBJ1-5 | TRBV2 | - | CASSGRGGAGNQPQHF | TGTGCCAGCAGTGGCCGTGGAGGGGCGGGCAATCAGCCCCAGCATTTT
- | TRBJ1-5 | TRBV6-5 | few | CASSATPLHNQPQHF | TGTGCCAGCAGTGCTACACCCTTACACAATCAGCCCCAGCATTTT
- | TRBJ2-3 | TRBV6-5 | - | CASRRGSTDTQYF | TGTGCCAGCAGGAGGGGCAGCACAGATACGCAGTATTTT
TRBD1 | TRBJ1-1 | TRBV18 | - | CASSPGGGGAGEAFF | TGTGCCAGCTCACCAGGGGGAGGGGGCGCTGGTGAAGCTTTCTTT
- | TRBJ1-6 | TRBV28 | - | CASSLKRWDSYNSPLHF | TGTGCCAGCAGTTTAAAGAGGTGGGACTCCTATAATTCACCCCTCCACTTT
- | TRBJ2-7 | TRBV7-2 | - | CASSPGGSLVGGQQYF | TGTGCCAGCAGTCCCGGGGGATCACTTGTAGGGGGGCAGCAGTACTTC
TRBD1 | TRBJ2-1 | TRBV18 | - | CASSLGTGEANEQFF | TGTGCCAGCTCACTAGGGACAGGGGAGGCCAATGAGCAGTTCTTC
TRBD1 | TRBJ2-7 | TRBV7-9 | - | CATQTGASYEQYF | TGTGCCACCCAAACAGGGGCATCCTACGAGCAGTACTTC
- | TRBJ2-3 | TRBV5-4 | - | CASSHPGGADTQYF | TGTGCCAGCAGCCACCCCGGCGGGGCAGATACGCAGTATTTT
- | TRBJ2-7 | TRBV11-2 | - | CASSFGRVYEQYF | TGTGCCAGCAGCTTTGGGCGGGTTTACGAGCAGTACTTC